The clone carrying this T cell receptor (beta chain) came up many times. This specimen comes from a study of blood T cells in healthy people across ages. With a J-beta primer mix and a sample-barcoded 5' primer, a second PCR ran 7 to 11 cycles. TCRdb re-analysed the 5' RACE reads in MiXCR, keeping a single row per CDR3 protein. The sample holds 1.5 million to 2 million distinct CDR3 sequences, around 50% seen once. Germline CDR1 DFQATT, CDR2 SNEGSKA (reference sequence). Between the trimmed V and J ends, which lost 0 bases and 4 bases, there was a span of 15 bases. This CDR3 is built from 15 residues.

Sequencing was carried out using blood. The sequence was collected from a woman in her thirties or forties in good health. The J gene is TRBJ1-2, the V gene TRBV20-1; D unresolved. The CDR3 region has the DNA TGCAGTGCTAGAGATGCCAGGCAGGAGATCTATGGCTACACCTTC. Amino acids: CSARDARQEIYGYTF.